This record covers a single T cell receptor beta chain. The antigen is not known. Gene names denote mouse genes. Read data end 1 residue before the CDR3 end; the end is taken from the germline J gene. Described time point: mouse harvest day 7 after allogeneic transplant. Tail vein injection delivered 10^7 T-cell-depleted bone marrow cells and 10^6 splenic CD5+ T cells. Tissues came from B6→BALB/c major-mismatch GVHD mice at day 7 or 14. TCRdb's copy holds only in-frame clones and misses some; the assay was immunoSEQ multiplex PCR. The sample has about 6,700 clones, roughly half seen once; the top ten hold over 6.5%. This sample is drawn from a study of tissue T cells after allogeneic stem cell transplantation. The V gene lost 5 bases and the J gene lost 0 bases, with 2 bases spanning the gap. Per germline, CDR1 KGHPV and CDR2 FQNQEV (reference sequence). The CDR3 consists of 12 residues. Study-wide findings and caveats: Blood and spleen captured only part of the tissue TCR repertoire. Motif-based clustering found tissue-specific repertoire signatures shared across patients, though few clones were shared.

The sequence was collected from a female BALB/c mouse given C57BL/6 T cells with graft-versus-host disease after an allogeneic hematopoietic cell transplant. Sequencing input: gut tissue. The chain carries TRBV26 and TRBJ1-3, with unresolved D. Partial CDR3 DNA: TGTGCCAGCAGTGATTCTGGAAATACGCTCTAT. Protein: CASSDSGNTLY. In full, the CDR3 is CASSDSGNTLYF.